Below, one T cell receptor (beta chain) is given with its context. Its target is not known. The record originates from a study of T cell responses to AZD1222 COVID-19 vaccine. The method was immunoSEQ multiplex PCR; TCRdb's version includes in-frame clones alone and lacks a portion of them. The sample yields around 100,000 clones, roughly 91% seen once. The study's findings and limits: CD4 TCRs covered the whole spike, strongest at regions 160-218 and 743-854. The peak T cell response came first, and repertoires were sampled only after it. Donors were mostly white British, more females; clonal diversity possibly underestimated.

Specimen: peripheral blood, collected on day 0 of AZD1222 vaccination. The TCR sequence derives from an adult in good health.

CDR3 in DNA: TGTGCCAAAAGGACTAGCGGCACCGGGGAGCTGTTTTTT. Its translation: CAKRTSGTGELFF. The chain combines TRBV27 with TRBJ2-2; TRBD2 matches 10 bases. Germline CDR1 and CDR2: MNHEY and SMNVEV (reference sequence). The CDR3 covers 13 residues. The V and J ends lost 10 bases and 4 bases, in that order; junction bases with no gene match: 3.